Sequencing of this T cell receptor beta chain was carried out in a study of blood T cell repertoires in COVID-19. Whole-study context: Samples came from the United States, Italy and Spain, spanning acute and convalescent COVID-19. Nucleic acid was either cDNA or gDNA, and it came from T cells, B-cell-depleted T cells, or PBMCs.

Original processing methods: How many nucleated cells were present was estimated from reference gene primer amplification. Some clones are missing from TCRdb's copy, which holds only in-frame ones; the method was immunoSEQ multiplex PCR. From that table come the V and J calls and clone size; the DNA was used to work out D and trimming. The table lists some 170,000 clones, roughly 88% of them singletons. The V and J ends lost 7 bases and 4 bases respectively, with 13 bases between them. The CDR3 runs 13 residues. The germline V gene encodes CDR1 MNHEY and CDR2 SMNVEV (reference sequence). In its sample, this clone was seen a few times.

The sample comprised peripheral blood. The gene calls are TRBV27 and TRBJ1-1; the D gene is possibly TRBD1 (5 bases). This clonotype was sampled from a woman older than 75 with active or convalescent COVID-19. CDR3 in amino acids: CASKRGAITEAFF. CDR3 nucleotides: TGTGCCAGCAAAAGGGGCGCAATCACTGAAGCTTTCTTT.